Listed here are 30 T cell receptor beta chains from one sample, sequenced in a study of blood T cell repertoires in COVID-19. Profiling relied on immunoSEQ multiplex PCR, and the TCRdb table lists in-frame clones only, not all of them. The sample yields 90,000 to 150,000 clones, about nine tenths seen once. The sample taken for sequencing was peripheral blood. Receptors were obtained from a human donor in a cohort sampled during active COVID-19.

V usage is TRBV7-8 and J usage is TRBJ2-1; 11 bases line up with TRBD2. The CDR3 contains 15 residues. Germline lookup yields CDR1 SGHVS and CDR2 FQNEAQ. Germline trimming cut 1 base from V and 14 bases from J; bases unmatched to any gene: 10. CDR3 sequence: CASSLGSASGGRKFF. The DNA of the CDR3 is TGTGCCAGCAGCTTAGGGAGCGCTAGCGGGGGGCGGAAGTTCTTC.

V gene TRBV7-9 combines with J gene TRBJ1-1, with D possibly TRBD1 on 5 matching bases. Germline V gene lookup returns CDR1 SEHNR and CDR2 FQNEAQ (reference sequence). The V end lost 4 bases, the J end lost 3 bases, and 12 bases lay between the germline ends. The CDR3 is made up of 14 amino acids. The CDR3 coding sequence is TGTGCCAGCAGCTCAAGGGGAGGGGACACTGAAGCTTTCTTT. Amino acids: CASSSRGGDTEAFF.

The chain couples TRBV7-9 to TRBJ1-1; D is perhaps TRBD1 (5 bases). The CDR3 totals 12 residues. The V end lost 5 bases, the J end lost 10 bases, and 14 bases lay between the germline ends. Germline V gives CDR1 SEHNR, CDR2 FQNEAQ (reference sequence). CDR3 in amino acids: CASSGAGDGAFF. The CDR3, as DNA: TGTGCCAGCAGCGGGGCGGGGGACGGAGCTTTCTTT.

The chain uses TRBV14 and TRBJ2-5; 7 bases are shared with TRBD2. This CDR3 is built from 14 residues. V lost 2 bases, J lost 5 bases, and 5 bases stayed unmatched. Germline V gene sequence: CDR1 SGHDN, CDR2 FVKESK. CDR3 residues: CASSQFKGGETQYF. The DNA of the CDR3 is TGTGCCAGCAGCCAATTTAAGGGAGGGGAGACCCAGTACTTC.

V gene TRBV9 combines with J gene TRBJ2-5; TRBD2 matches 12 bases. V was pared by 3 bases and J by 0 bases, with 15 bases of the junction left unmatched. The CDR3 is made up of 20 amino acids. The germline V gene has CDR1 SGDLS and CDR2 YYNGEE. CDR3 sequence (DNA): TGTGCCAGCAGCGCCCCGTTGGCTAGCGGGGGGGCGGGTTACCAAGAGACCCAGTACTTC. This codes for CASSAPLASGGAGYQETQYF.

This chain links TRBV5-3 with TRBJ2-3, with D maybe TRBD2 (5 bases). TRBV5-3 is recorded as an ORF, its role being uncertain. Trimming took off 4 bases at V and 5 bases at J, with 8 bases between the two ends. This CDR3 has 12 residues. The CDR3 region has the DNA TGTGCCAGAAGCCTTAGCGAAGATACGCAGTATTTT. Amino acids: CARSLSEDTQYF.

This clone was seen only a few times. The chain links TRBV5-6 to TRBJ1-5; 8 bases are shared with TRBD1. V lost 0 bases to trimming and J lost 5 bases; unmatched junction nucleotides: 7. The CDR3 is 16 residues long. CDR1 is SGHDT, CDR2 YYEEEE, per germline. The CDR3 loop is CASSLGTGGRDQPQHF. In nucleotides, the CDR3 is TGTGCCAGCAGCTTGGGAACAGGGGGGAGGGATCAGCCCCAGCATTTT.

This chain connects TRBV5-4 to TRBJ2-7, with 10 bases matching TRBD2. With 2 bases clipped from V and 3 bases from J, the junction kept 11 bases outside the gene matches. The CDR3 contains 17 residues. Looked up from germline, CDR1 is SGHNT and CDR2 is YYREEE (reference sequence). CDR3 protein: CASSLTTLAGVGYEQYF. CDR3 coding DNA: TGTGCCAGCAGCTTAACCACCCTAGCGGGAGTTGGCTACGAGCAGTACTTC.

The chain has TRBV19 and TRBJ1-4; tentative D call: TRBD1 (6 bases). Germline CDR1 and CDR2: LNHDA and SQIVND (reference sequence). This CDR3 spans 14 amino acids. V lost 2 bases, J lost 8 bases, and 12 bases lay in between. The CDR3 sequence: CASSIRYQGEKLFF. The CDR3 DNA sequence: TGTGCCAGTAGTATACGGTATCAGGGGGAAAAACTGTTTTTT.

The chain is built from TRBV5-1 and TRBJ2-2; 9 positions match TRBD2. The trim removed 3 bases at V and 1 base at J, leaving 1 base unmatched. Looked up from germline, CDR1 is SGHRS and CDR2 is YFSETQ. The CDR3 sequence is 15 residues long. CDR3 in DNA: TGCGCCAGCAGCTCTAGCGGGAAGAACACCGGGGAGCTGTTTTTT. Its protein product is CASSSSGKNTGELFF.

The rearrangement joins TRBV7-9 to TRBJ1-2; 7 nucleotides match TRBD1. The CDR3 length is 14 residues. Germline CDR1 is SEHNR and CDR2 is FQNEAQ (reference sequence). V dropped 5 bases and J dropped 4; count of bases not matched to a gene: 7. The DNA of the CDR3 is TGTGCCAGCAGCCGTGAACAGGGGAGCTATGGCTACACCTTC. Its protein product is CASSREQGSYGYTF.

This clone was counted only a few times. The same CDR3 is also encoded by other DNA sequences in this sample. This chain links TRBV30 with TRBJ1-5; D may be TRBD1 (6 bases). CDR3 length equals 13 residues. Per the germline V gene, CDR1 is GTSNPN and CDR2 is SVGIG (reference sequence). Trimming cost V 2 bases and J 4 bases, with 9 bases left between them. The CDR3 loop reads CAWSPQGNQPQHF. CDR3 sequence (DNA): TGTGCCTGGAGTCCTCAGGGGAATCAGCCCCAGCATTTT.

The CDR3 DNA reads TGTGCCAGCAGTCCGGGACTAGCGGGAGGGCCACAAGAGACCCAGTACTTC. Its translation is CASSPGLAGGPQETQYF. V gene TRBV27 combines with J gene TRBJ2-5; 16 bases are a match to TRBD2. Germline V gene data show CDR1 as MNHEY and CDR2 as SMNVEV (reference sequence). This CDR3 is 17 amino acids long. The V gene end was trimmed by 5 bases and the J gene end by 2 bases; junction bases not matched to a gene: 5.

The V and J genes are TRBV25-1 and TRBJ1-4, with 7 nucleotides matching TRBD1. The CDR3 runs 16 residues. Unmatched junction bases numbered 14, after V lost 3 bases and J lost 10 bases. Germline lookup yields CDR1 MGHDK and CDR2 SYGVNS. CDR3 sequence reads: CASSEPTGQGVGKLFF. The DNA of the CDR3 is TGTGCCAGCAGTGAGCCCACGGGTCAGGGGGTGGGAAAACTGTTTTTT.

V gene TRBV4-1 combines with J gene TRBJ2-7; a weak D match, TRBD1 (5 bases). The V and J ends lost 1 base and 2 bases respectively, with 12 bases between them. The CDR3 contains 15 residues. Germline V gene sequence: CDR1 MGHRA, CDR2 YSYEKL. The CDR3 here is CASSQAAGQTYEQYF. CDR3 sequence (DNA): TGCGCCAGCAGCCAAGCCGCAGGGCAAACCTACGAGCAGTACTTC.

This clone showed up just once. This chain uses TRBV5-1 with TRBJ1-1; D gene unclear. The V and J ends lost 5 bases and 0 bases respectively, with 17 bases between them. The CDR3 has 16 residues. CDR1 and CDR2 from the germline V gene are SGHRS and YFSETQ. CDR3: CASRLESGELNTEAFF. In DNA form, the CDR3 reads TGCGCCAGCAGGCTAGAGTCCGGGGAGCTGAACACTGAAGCTTTCTTT.

For this clone: Other DNA sequences in this sample translate to the same CDR3. The V and J genes are TRBV18 and TRBJ2-5; 7 nucleotides align to TRBD1. The germline V gene has CDR1 KGHSH and CDR2 LQKENI. The trim removed 3 bases at V and 1 base at J, leaving 5 bases unmatched. This CDR3 comprises 15 residues. The CDR3 protein is CASSPRTGTQETQYF. In nucleotides, the CDR3 is TGTGCCAGCTCACCCCGGACAGGCACCCAAGAGACCCAGTACTTC.

This clone was observed once. The chain has TRBV19 and TRBJ2-2; tentatively, D is TRBD2 (7 bases). CDR1 and CDR2 from the germline V gene are LNHDA and SQIVND (reference sequence). This CDR3 region has 17 residues. Between the trimmed V and J ends, which lost 2 bases and 8 bases, there was a span of 21 bases. CDR3 region: CASSISWGREPPGELFF. CDR3 nucleotides: TGTGCCAGTAGTATATCTTGGGGGCGGGAGCCACCTGGGGAGCTGTTTTTT. The variable domain in full, completed from reference TRBV19 and TRBJ2-2, reads DGGITQSPKYLFRKEGQNVTLSCEQNLNHDAMYWYRQDPGQGLRLIYYSQIVNDFQKGDIAEGYSVSREKKESFPLTVTSAQKNPTAFYLCASSISWGREPPGELFFGEGSRLTVL.

The rearrangement joins TRBV7-2 to TRBJ1-1; 12 bases map to TRBD1. This CDR3 is built from 15 residues. Germline values: CDR1 SGHTA, CDR2 FQGNSA. The V and J ends lost 0 bases and 6 bases, in that order; junction bases with no gene match: 2. CDR3 nucleotides: TGTGCCAGCAGCTTAGCGGGACAGGGGGCGGCTGAAGCTTTCTTT. Its translation: CASSLAGQGAAEAFF.

This clone was recorded only once. V is TRBV7-2 and J is TRBJ2-7; 11 bases match TRBD2. V was pared by 2 bases and J by 3 bases, with 6 bases of the junction left unmatched. In germline, CDR1 is SGHTA, CDR2 FQGNSA. The CDR3 runs to 16 residues. CDR3 residues: CASSLWTSGLGYEQYF. The CDR3 DNA reads as TGTGCCAGCAGCTTATGGACTAGCGGGTTGGGCTACGAGCAGTACTTC.

V gene TRBV5-6 combines with J gene TRBJ2-1; 7 bases match TRBD1. Losses at the gene ends were 0 bases for V and 10 bases for J; bases not matched to a gene: 4. The CDR3 is 13 residues long. Germline CDR1 and CDR2: SGHDT and YYEEEE. This chain's CDR3 is CASSLVDRVEQFF. The CDR3 DNA is TGTGCCAGCAGCTTGGTCGACAGGGTGGAGCAGTTCTTC.

The rearrangement uses TRBV19 and TRBJ1-2, with TRBD1 as a possible D gene (5 bases). Trimming shortened V by 0 bases and J by 3 bases, and 14 bases separated the two germline ends. Looked up from germline, CDR1 is LNHDA and CDR2 is SQIVND (reference sequence). The CDR3 loop spans 16 amino acids. For the CDR3, the DNA is TGTGCCAGTAGTATAGAATTTACAGGACGGGACTATGGCTACACCTTC. This gives the protein CASSIEFTGRDYGYTF.

The chain is built from TRBV13 and TRBJ1-1, with D possibly matching TRBD1 (5 bases). Germline V lookup: CDR1 PRHDT, CDR2 FYEKMQ (reference sequence). Trimming took off 5 bases at V and 10 bases at J, with 14 bases between the two ends. The length of the CDR3 is 12 residues. The CDR3 DNA reads as TGTGCCAGCAGCCGTGATCCCGGGGGAGCTTTCTTT. It yields the protein CASSRDPGGAFF.

The V and J genes are TRBV7-9 and TRBJ2-3; 10 bases match TRBD2. The germline V gene encodes CDR1 SEHNR and CDR2 FQNEAQ (reference sequence). V shed 5 bases, J shed 0 bases, and the junction held 11 bases outside the gene matches. The CDR3 has 18 amino acids. CDR3 DNA sequence: TGTGCCAGCAGCCCACGTCCTAGCGGGAGAATCAGCACAGATACGCAGTATTTT. Residues: CASSPRPSGRISTDTQYF.

The V and J genes are TRBV10-3 and TRBJ1-3; D is perhaps TRBD1 (5 bases). The CDR3 sequence is 15 residues long. CDR1 is ENHRY and CDR2 is SYGVKD in the germline V gene. V gave up 10 bases and J gave up 1 base, with 17 bases separating them. The CDR3 protein is CATLLTQGSGNTIYF. The CDR3 region has the DNA TGTGCCACTTTGCTCACCCAGGGATCTGGAAACACCATATATTTT.

This chain joins TRBV27 and TRBJ2-6; 10 positions agree with TRBD1. This CDR3 has 19 amino acids. Per germline, CDR1 MNHEY and CDR2 SMNVEV (reference sequence). Trimming at V came to 5 bases and at J to 3 bases, leaving 13 bases not matched to a gene. CDR3 bases: TGTGCCAGCAGTCTAAAATCGGGACAGGGGACTTATGGGGCCAACGTCCTGACTTTC. Its translation: CASSLKSGQGTYGANVLTF.

The J gene is TRBJ2-1, the V gene TRBV21-1; the D call of TRBD1 is as the table states it, not checked on the DNA. TRBV21-1 is flagged as a pseudogene. The CDR3 loop spans 15 amino acids. CDR3 region: CASSPRPTGVNEQFF. CDR3 nucleotide sequence: TGTGCCAGCAGCCCCCGGCCGACAGGGGTCAATGAGCAGTTCTTC.

The table lists this clone with a count of one. The J gene is TRBJ2-7, the V gene TRBV28, with 7 bases matching TRBD1. CDR1 is MDHEN and CDR2 is SYDVKM in the germline V gene. V gave up 6 bases and J gave up 3 bases; unmatched junction bases: 8. This CDR3 has 14 residues. The CDR3 region is CASSPRDRDYEQYF. In DNA, the CDR3 is TGTGCCAGCAGCCCCCGAGACAGGGACTACGAGCAGTACTTC.

The chain links TRBV19 to TRBJ2-1; 7 nucleotides agree with TRBD2. The CDR3 extends over 16 amino acids. CDR1 and CDR2 (germline): LNHDA, SQIVND (reference sequence). V trimming: 1 base; J trimming: 1 base; junction bases outside the gene matches: 4. Here the CDR3 reads CASSIVGLGSYNEQFF. The CDR3 DNA is TGTGCCAGTAGTATAGTCGGACTAGGTTCCTACAATGAGCAGTTCTTC.

This clone was seen a handful of times. The chain uses TRBV19 and TRBJ1-1, with TRBD1 identical over 10 bases. V shed 7 bases, J shed 1 base, and the junction held 3 bases outside the gene matches. The CDR3 runs 14 residues. CDR1 LNHDA and CDR2 SQIVND come from the germline V gene (reference sequence). The CDR3 nucleotides are TGTGCCAGTATCAGACAGGGGGCGAACACTGAAGCTTTCTTT. This codes for CASIRQGANTEAFF.